Sequencing of this T cell receptor (beta chain) was carried out in a study of neurological immune-mediated disorders. Synthesis of cDNA was carried out by template-switch 5'RACE. The reaction used 10-nucleotide random UMIs. TCRdb re-derived calls from the 5' RACE reads in MiXCR, one entry per CDR3 protein. The repertoire consists of fewer than 25,000 distinct CDR3 sequences, with about 13% occurring once and the leading ten covering about an eighth. As concerns this clonotype: Its cognate antigen is unknown.

CDR1 and CDR2 from the germline V gene are DFQATT and SNEGSKA (reference sequence). Trimming removed 5 bases at V and 6 bases at J, with 20 bases between. The CDR3 runs 14 residues. General observations from the study: Expanded clones shared no identical CDR3 amino acid sequences across subjects, which suggested private TCR-beta repertoires in all groups.

This clonotype was sampled from a woman between 55 and 75 years old with HTLV-1-associated myelopathy (HAM/TSP). The sample taken for sequencing was PBMCs. The chain links TRBV20-1 to TRBJ2-7; either TRBD1 or TRBD2 may supply D (5 bases each). CDR3 in amino acids: CSAETRGVGLEQYF. CDR3 DNA: TGCAGTGCTGAGACACGAGGGGTTGGTCTCGAGCAGTACTTC.